This T cell receptor beta chain was sequenced for a study of blood T cell repertoires in COVID-19. Turning to the study itself: Cohort 3 donors were reported recovered after two negative PCRs, clearance, or symptom resolution. From the United States, Italy and Spain came samples of acute and convalescent COVID-19.

Individuals aged about 18 to 89 years were recruited from approximately 22 US areas. In the source study's methods: Estimates of nucleated cell counts were drawn from the amplification of reference gene primers. The protocol was immunoSEQ multiplex PCR, while the TCRdb copy is restricted to in-frame clones and leaves out a portion. Clone size and the V and J calls come from that table; the DNA yielded D and trimming. The sample holds around 290,000 clones, 70% to 90% seen once. With V trimmed by 0 bases and J by 1 base, 3 bases remained unmatched. CDR3 length: 18 residues. In germline, CDR1 is KGHDR, CDR2 SFDVKD.

J is TRBJ2-3 and V is TRBV24-1; 13 bases map to TRBD2. The sample comprised PBMCs or T cells enriched from blood (not recorded which). The source is a woman aged 55 to 70 in a cohort exposed to, infected with or recovered from COVID-19 (not recorded which). The CDR3 sequence: CATSDLGGLAGGTDTQYF. The CDR3 bases are TGTGCCACCAGTGATTTGGGAGGACTAGCGGGAGGCACAGATACGCAGTATTTT.